This entry lists 8 T cell receptor beta chains sequenced from one sample in a study of T cell responses to AZD1222 COVID-19 vaccine (dated by TCRdb to the early 2020s). Per the publication, the time point label means: baseline before first vaccination. The library was made by the immunoSEQ multiplex PCR assay. In its TCRdb copy, this immuneACCESS table keeps in-frame sequences only and misses some clones. Where compared with another copy, unresolved V genes explain less than half of these, and the others have no known cause. A total of about 100,000 clones appear in this sample, about nine tenths of them only once. Under 2% of the sample rests with the top ten. This material consisted of peripheral blood, taken on day 0 of AZD1222 vaccination. The source of these receptors is an adult in good health.

Comment on this clone: Germline is not matched at one junction end, which may reflect a read error. This chain joins TRBV2 and TRBJ1-4, with 10 bases identical to TRBD1. The CDR3 consists of 15 residues. CDR1 SNHLY and CDR2 FYNNEI come from the germline V gene. The CDR3 region is CASTPRDRGLEQLFF. As DNA, the CDR3 is TGTGCCAGCACCCCCCGGGACAGGGGTCTTGAACAACTGTTTTTT.

J is TRBJ2-7 and V is TRBV7-2, with 8 nucleotides matching TRBD1. Losses at the gene ends were 0 bases for V and 1 base for J; bases not matched to a gene: 2. Per germline, CDR1 SGHTA and CDR2 FQGNSA. CDR3 length: 15 amino acids. The DNA for the CDR3 is TGTGCCAGCAGCTTAGCGCGGACAGGGTCCTACGAGCAGTACTTC. Protein product: CASSLARTGSYEQYF. Together with reference TRBV7-2 and TRBJ2-7, the CDR3 gives the full variable domain: GAGVSQSPSNKVTEKGKDVELRCDPISGHTALYWYRQSLGQGLEFLIYFQGNSAPDKSGLPSDRFSAERTGGSVSTLTIQRTQQEDSAVYLCASSLARTGSYEQYFGPGTRLTVT.

The chain combines TRBV15 with TRBJ2-5; possibly TRBD1 or TRBD2 for D (5 bases each). V shed 1 base and J shed 4 bases, with 13 bases lying between them. The CDR3 has 15 amino acids. Germline assignment: CDR1 LNHNV and CDR2 YYDKDF (reference sequence). In DNA, the CDR3 is TGTGCCACCAGCAGAGGGGACCGAGGAAGAGAGACCCAGTACTTC. Its protein is CATSRGDRGRETQYF.

V is TRBV6-5 and J is TRBJ2-7; 7 nucleotides match TRBD2. The CDR3 consists of 12 residues. Germline V gene lookup returns CDR1 MNHEY and CDR2 SVGAGI. V dropped 6 bases and J dropped 4; count of bases not matched to a gene: 3. CDR3 DNA sequence: TGTGCCAGCAGGGGCGGGAGTTACGAGCAGTACTTC. This codes for CASRGGSYEQYF.

The chain has TRBV29-1 and TRBJ1-2; unclear D gene. Trimming removed 4 bases at V and 2 bases at J, with 11 bases between. Germline assignment: CDR1 SQVTM and CDR2 ANQGSEA. The CDR3 spans 13 residues. The CDR3 sequence is CSVVGTVNYGYTF. Written as DNA, the CDR3 is TGCAGCGTTGTCGGAACGGTAAACTATGGCTACACCTTC. Based on the CDR3 plus reference TRBV29-1 and TRBJ1-2, the full variable domain is SAVISQKPSRDICQRGTSLTIQCQVDSQVTMMFWYRQQPGQSLTLIATANQGSEATYESGFVIDKFPISRPNLTFSTLTVSNMSPEDSSIYLCSVVGTVNYGYTFGSGTRLTVV.

This chain links TRBV5-8 with TRBJ1-2, with D perhaps matching TRBD1 (5 bases). The germline V gene encodes CDR1 SGHTS and CDR2 YDEGEE. The CDR3 has 13 residues. V lost 0 bases and J 7 bases, leaving 10 bases between the germline ends. The CDR3 reads CASSLDRSSGYTF. The CDR3, as DNA: TGTGCCAGCAGCTTGGACAGGTCCAGTGGCTACACCTTC.

This chain connects TRBV2 to TRBJ1-2; a possible D gene is TRBD1 (5 bases). V was cut by 2 bases and J by 8 bases, with 21 bases left in between. Germline CDR1 is SNHLY and CDR2 is FYNNEI. This CDR3 is built from 16 residues. The CDR3 DNA reads TGTGCCAGCAGTGAATCGCGGCAGGGCCGCTCTGGGGGCTACACCTTC. Encoded protein: CASSESRQGRSGGYTF.

V and J are TRBV9 and TRBJ2-1; TRBD2 matches at 7 bases. The CDR3 runs to 16 residues. Germline V CDR1 and CDR2: SGDLS, YYNGEE. The ends lost 3 bases at V and 7 bases at J; junction bases unmatched: 13. The CDR3 reads CASSGNSGTTRNEQFF. Here the CDR3 DNA reads TGTGCCAGCAGCGGAAACTCCGGGACTACGCGAAATGAGCAGTTCTTC.